Each of the 15 T cell receptor beta chains below was sequenced from the same sample in a study of T cell responses to AZD1222 COVID-19 vaccine. Clones were read by immunoSEQ multiplex PCR, and TCRdb kept only the in-frame ones, dropping some. The sample lists 82,000 or so clones; roughly 90% were seen once. The input for sequencing was peripheral blood, taken on day 0 of AZD1222 vaccination. The receptors shown here come from an adult in good health.

The V gene is TRBV12-3 or TRBV12-4, the J gene TRBJ1-2; unclear D gene. V was shortened by 5 bases and J by 4 bases, with 8 bases between the two germline ends. The CDR3 length is 12 residues. The CDR3, as DNA: TGTGCCAGCAGTCCGACTGTCTATGGCTACACCTTC. Its protein product is CASSPTVYGYTF.

J is TRBJ2-1 and V is TRBV14; no reliable D call. Trimming shortened V by 1 base and J by 10 bases, and 11 bases separated the two germline ends. CDR1 is SGHDN and CDR2 is FVKESK in the germline V gene. CDR3 length: 13 residues. The CDR3 coding sequence is TGTGCCAGCAGCCAAGCGTCTCTGCCCGAGCAGTTCTTC. It translates to CASSQASLPEQFF.

This clone has a single count. This chain connects TRBV20-1 to TRBJ1-2; D unresolved. Trimming stripped 3 bases from V and 0 bases from J, with 8 bases between. The CDR3 is made up of 13 amino acids. CDR1 is DFQATT, CDR2 SNEGSKA, per germline (reference sequence). CDR3: CSASYRTNYGYTF. The DNA for the CDR3 is TGCAGTGCTAGTTATAGGACTAACTATGGCTACACCTTC.

The V gene is TRBV7-2, the J gene TRBJ1-1; 9 positions match TRBD1. The CDR3 contains 18 residues. J gave up 2 bases and V 2 bases, and 12 bases lay outside the gene matches. Germline assignment: CDR1 SGHTA and CDR2 FQGNSA. The CDR3 nucleotides read TGTGCCAGCAGCTTAACCCGGGGACAGGGACTCACCAACACTGAAGCTTTCTTT. Translation gives CASSLTRGQGLTNTEAFF.

This chain uses TRBV9 with TRBJ2-5; D remains unclear. The germline V gene encodes CDR1 SGDLS and CDR2 YYNGEE. V shed 3 bases and J shed 5 bases, with 8 bases lying between them. The CDR3 has 12 residues. CDR3 nucleotides: TGTGCCAGCAGCGCTTCATCCGAGACCCAGTACTTC. It is translated as CASSASSETQYF.

The chain recombines TRBV2 with TRBJ2-1; 7 nucleotides line up with TRBD2. Germline V gene lookup returns CDR1 SNHLY and CDR2 FYNNEI. With 4 bases clipped from V and 3 bases from J, the junction kept 3 bases outside the gene matches. This CDR3 is built from 14 residues. The CDR3 sequence: CASSGLAVYNEQFF. The CDR3 nucleotides read TGTGCCAGCAGTGGGCTAGCGGTCTACAATGAGCAGTTCTTC.

V gene TRBV5-1 combines with J gene TRBJ2-3; D might be TRBD2 (6 bases). The CDR3 has 15 amino acids. Germline assignment: CDR1 SGHRS and CDR2 YFSETQ. Trimming pared 1 base from V and 0 bases from J, leaving 9 bases between. The CDR3 coding sequence is TGCGCCAGCAGCTTGTCCGGGGGAAGCACAGATACGCAGTATTTT. It is translated as CASSLSGGSTDTQYF.

J is TRBJ2-7 and V is TRBV6-5; D might be TRBD1 (6 bases). CDR1 and CDR2 (germline): MNHEY, SVGAGI. V lost 2 bases to trimming and J lost 3 bases, with 17 bases between them. The CDR3 runs to 16 residues. As DNA, the CDR3 is TGTGCCAGCAGTTACGGCCGAGGGGGTCTAAGCTACGAGCAGTACTTC. Amino acids: CASSYGRGGLSYEQYF.

The chain has TRBV5-1 and TRBJ2-3; 8 bases align to TRBD2. CDR1 is SGHRS and CDR2 is YFSETQ in the germline V gene. Trimming at V came to 2 bases and at J to 6 bases, leaving 2 bases not matched to a gene. This CDR3 has 13 amino acids. The CDR3 loop reads CASSFLAGDTQYF. The CDR3 bases are TGCGCCAGCAGCTTTTTAGCGGGGGATACGCAGTATTTT.

The sample holds one count of this clone. The chain recombines TRBV28 with TRBJ2-1; D perhaps matches TRBD2 (6 bases). The germline V gene has CDR1 MDHEN and CDR2 SYDVKM. V lost 5 bases and J lost 7, with 12 bases in between. The CDR3 has 13 residues. CDR3 sequence reads: CASSGGGNNEQFF. CDR3 DNA sequence: TGTGCCAGCAGTGGGGGAGGAAATAATGAGCAGTTCTTC. Filled out from reference TRBV28 and TRBJ2-1, the complete variable domain reads DVKVTQSSRYLVKRTGEKVFLECVQDMDHENMFWYRQDPGLGLRLIYFSYDVKMKEKGDIPEGYSVSREKKERFSLILESASTNQTSMYLCASSGGGNNEQFFGPGTRLTVL.

This clone has a handful of counts. The chain recombines TRBV6-4 with TRBJ1-2; 8 nucleotides align to TRBD1. With 8 bases clipped from V and 5 bases from J, the junction kept 22 bases outside the gene matches. Germline assignment: CDR1 MRHNA and CDR2 SNTAGT. CDR3 size: 18 residues. The CDR3 bases are TGTGCCAGCTATGGACAAACAGGGGGAATAGTAAAGTGGTATGGCTACACCTTC. It codes for CASYGQTGGIVKWYGYTF.

The V gene is TRBV6-6, the J gene TRBJ1-1; D is perhaps TRBD1 (6 bases). This CDR3 is built from 12 residues. V lost 7 bases to trimming and J lost 4 bases, with 10 bases between them. Per the germline V gene, CDR1 is MNHNY and CDR2 is SVGAGI (reference sequence). CDR3 DNA: TGTGCCAGCATACTAGGGGGCACTGAAGCTTTCTTT. It is translated as CASILGGTEAFF.

The J gene is TRBJ2-3, the V gene TRBV14; 10 bases are a match to TRBD2. Germline values: CDR1 SGHDN, CDR2 FVKESK. Trimming removed 1 base from V and 4 bases from J; junction bases left unmatched: 5. This CDR3 region has 16 residues. This chain's CDR3 is CASSQAWLAGADTQYF. CDR3 coding DNA: TGTGCCAGCAGCCAAGCTTGGCTAGCGGGGGCAGATACGCAGTATTTT.

In this sample, this clone turned up a few times. The V call is TRBV3-1 (or the pseudogene TRBV3-2), the J call TRBJ1-6, with D possibly being TRBD1 (5 bases). Germline-derived CDR1 and CDR2 are LGHDT and YNNKEL (reference sequence). There are 14 residues in the CDR3. V lost 3 bases, J lost 9 bases, and 12 bases lay in between. This CDR3 reads CASSQEGPPSPLHF. DNA of the CDR3: TGTGCCAGCAGCCAGGAGGGGCCCCCTTCACCCCTCCACTTT.

The chain uses TRBV3-1 (or the pseudogene TRBV3-2) and TRBJ2-4; D may be TRBD2 (7 bases). Trimming pared 1 base from V and 4 bases from J, leaving 14 bases between. This CDR3 has 16 amino acids. CDR1 is LGHDT and CDR2 is YNNKEL in the germline V gene (reference sequence). DNA of the CDR3: TGTGCCAGCAGCCAAGTCACGGGGGGCCTAAAAAACATTCAGTACTTC. This gives the protein CASSQVTGGLKNIQYF.